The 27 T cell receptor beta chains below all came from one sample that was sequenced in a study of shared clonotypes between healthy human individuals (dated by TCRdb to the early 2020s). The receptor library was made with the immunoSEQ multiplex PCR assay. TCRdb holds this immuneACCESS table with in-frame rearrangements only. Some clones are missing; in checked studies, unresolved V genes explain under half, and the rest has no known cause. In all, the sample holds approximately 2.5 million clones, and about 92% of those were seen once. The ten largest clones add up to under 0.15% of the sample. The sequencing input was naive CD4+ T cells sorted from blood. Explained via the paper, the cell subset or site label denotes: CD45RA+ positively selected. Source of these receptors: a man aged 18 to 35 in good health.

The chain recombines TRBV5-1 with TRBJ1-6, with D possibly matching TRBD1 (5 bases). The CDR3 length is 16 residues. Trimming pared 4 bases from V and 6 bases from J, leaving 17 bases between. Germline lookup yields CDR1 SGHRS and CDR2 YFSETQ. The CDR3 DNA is TGCGCCAGCAGCCCTCGTTCCAGGGCGAGTAATTCACCCCTCCACTTT. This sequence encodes CASSPRSRASNSPLHF. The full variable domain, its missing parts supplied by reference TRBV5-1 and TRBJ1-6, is KAGVTQTPRYLIKTRGQQVTLSCSPISGHRSVSWYQQTPGQGLQFLFEYFSETQRNKGNFPGRFSGRQFSNSRSEMNVSTLELGDSALYLCASSPRSRASNSPLHFGNGTRLTVT.

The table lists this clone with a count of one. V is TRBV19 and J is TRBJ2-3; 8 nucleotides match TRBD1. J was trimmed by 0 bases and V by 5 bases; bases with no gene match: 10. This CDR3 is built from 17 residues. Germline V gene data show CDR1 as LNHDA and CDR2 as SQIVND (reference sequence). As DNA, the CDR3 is TGTGCCAGTAGTGAGAGTACCAGGGGGCCTAGCACAGATACGCAGTATTTT. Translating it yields CASSESTRGPSTDTQYF.

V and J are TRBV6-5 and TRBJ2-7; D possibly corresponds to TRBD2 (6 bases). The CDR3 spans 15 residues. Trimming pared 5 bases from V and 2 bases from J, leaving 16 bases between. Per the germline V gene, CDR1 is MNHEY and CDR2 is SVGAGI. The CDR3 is CASSRAGYSTYEQYF. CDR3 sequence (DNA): TGTGCCAGCAGTAGGGCGGGATACTCTACCTACGAGCAGTACTTC.

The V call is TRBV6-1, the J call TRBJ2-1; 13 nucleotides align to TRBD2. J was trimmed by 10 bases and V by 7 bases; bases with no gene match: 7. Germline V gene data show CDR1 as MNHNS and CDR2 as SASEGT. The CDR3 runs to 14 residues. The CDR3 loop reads CASTGLAGVREQFF. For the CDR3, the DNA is TGTGCCAGCACCGGACTAGCGGGAGTACGGGAGCAGTTCTTC.

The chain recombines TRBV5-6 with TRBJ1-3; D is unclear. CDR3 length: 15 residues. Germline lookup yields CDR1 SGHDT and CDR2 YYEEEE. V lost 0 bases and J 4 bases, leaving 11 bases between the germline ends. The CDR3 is CASSLVPAQGNTIYF. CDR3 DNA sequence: TGTGCCAGCAGCTTGGTCCCAGCCCAAGGAAACACCATATATTTT.

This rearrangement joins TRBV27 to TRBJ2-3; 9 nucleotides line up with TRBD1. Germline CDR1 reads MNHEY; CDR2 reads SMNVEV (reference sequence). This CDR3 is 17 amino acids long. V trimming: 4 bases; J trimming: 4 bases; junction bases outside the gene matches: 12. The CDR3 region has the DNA TGTGCCAGCAGTTCGCGTACTTTCCGGACAGGGGCAGATACGCAGTATTTT. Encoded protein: CASSSRTFRTGADTQYF.

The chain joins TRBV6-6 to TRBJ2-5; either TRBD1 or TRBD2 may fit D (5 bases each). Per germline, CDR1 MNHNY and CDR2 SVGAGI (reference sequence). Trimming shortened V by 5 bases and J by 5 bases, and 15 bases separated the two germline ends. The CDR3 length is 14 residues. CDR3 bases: TGTGCCAGCAGTCAGGACACTTGGGGGGAGACCCAGTACTTC. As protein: CASSQDTWGETQYF.

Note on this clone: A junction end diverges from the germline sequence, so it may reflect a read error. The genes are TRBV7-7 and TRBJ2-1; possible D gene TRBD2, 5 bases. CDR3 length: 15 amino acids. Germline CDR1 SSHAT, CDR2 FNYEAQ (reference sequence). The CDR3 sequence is CASSLMVGEATEQFF. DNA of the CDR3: TGTGCTAGCAGCTTAATGGTGGGAGAGGCGACTGAGCAGTTCTTC.

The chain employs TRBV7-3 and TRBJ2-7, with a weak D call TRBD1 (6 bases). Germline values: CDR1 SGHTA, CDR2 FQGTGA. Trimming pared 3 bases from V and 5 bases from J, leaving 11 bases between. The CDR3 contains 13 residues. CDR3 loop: CASSLARDNEQYF. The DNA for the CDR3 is TGTGCCAGCAGCTTGGCTAGGGACAACGAGCAGTACTTC.

The CDR3 region is CASSPFGTSGGSSYNEQFF. The CDR3 nucleotides are TGTGCCAGCTCACCTTTTGGGACTAGCGGGGGGTCTTCCTACAATGAGCAGTTCTTC. J is TRBJ2-1 and V is TRBV18, with 15 nucleotides matching TRBD2. Germline V gives CDR1 KGHSH, CDR2 LQKENI. There are 19 residues in the CDR3. Unmatched junction bases numbered 7, after V lost 3 bases and J lost 1 base.

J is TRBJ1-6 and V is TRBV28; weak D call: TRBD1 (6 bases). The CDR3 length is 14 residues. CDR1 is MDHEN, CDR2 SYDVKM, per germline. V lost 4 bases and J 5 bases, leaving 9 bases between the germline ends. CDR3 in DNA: TGTGCCAGCAGTTCGGGGGGCCATAATTCACCCCTCCACTTT. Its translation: CASSSGGHNSPLHF.

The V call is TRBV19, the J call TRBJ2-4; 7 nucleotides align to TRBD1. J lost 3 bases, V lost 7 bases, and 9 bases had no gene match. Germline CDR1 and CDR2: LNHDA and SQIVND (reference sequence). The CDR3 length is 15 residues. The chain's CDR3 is CASMPDRAVKNIQYF. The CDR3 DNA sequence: TGTGCCAGTATGCCTGACAGGGCGGTCAAAAACATTCAGTACTTC. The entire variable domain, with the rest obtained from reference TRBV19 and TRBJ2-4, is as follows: DGGITQSPKYLFRKEGQNVTLSCEQNLNHDAMYWYRQDPGQGLRLIYYSQIVNDFQKGDIAEGYSVSREKKESFPLTVTSAQKNPTAFYLCASMPDRAVKNIQYFGAGTRLSVL.

CDR3 in DNA: TGTGCCAGTAGTCCCCCCCTCTCCGGTAGCGGGAGGCCCTACAATGAGCAGTTCTTC. This encodes CASSPPLSGSGRPYNEQFF. The chain links TRBV19 to TRBJ2-1; 10 bases align to TRBD2. The CDR3 spans 19 residues. Germline CDR1 and CDR2: LNHDA and SQIVND (reference sequence). V trimming: 5 bases; J trimming: 2 bases; junction bases outside the gene matches: 15.

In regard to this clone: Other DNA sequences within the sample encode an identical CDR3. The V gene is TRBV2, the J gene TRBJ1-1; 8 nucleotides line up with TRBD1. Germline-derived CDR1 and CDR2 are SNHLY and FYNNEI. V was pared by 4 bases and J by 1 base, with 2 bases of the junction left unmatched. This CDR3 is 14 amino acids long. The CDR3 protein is CASSVQGGNTEAFF. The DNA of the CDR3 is TGTGCCAGCAGTGTACAGGGGGGGAACACTGAAGCTTTCTTT.

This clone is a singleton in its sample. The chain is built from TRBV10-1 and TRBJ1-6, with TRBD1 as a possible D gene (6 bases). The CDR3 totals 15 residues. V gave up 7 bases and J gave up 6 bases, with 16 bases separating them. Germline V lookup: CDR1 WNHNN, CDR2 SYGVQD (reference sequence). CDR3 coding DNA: TGCGCCAGCATCCAAATCCCGGACAGTAATTCACCCCTCCACTTT. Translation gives CASIQIPDSNSPLHF.

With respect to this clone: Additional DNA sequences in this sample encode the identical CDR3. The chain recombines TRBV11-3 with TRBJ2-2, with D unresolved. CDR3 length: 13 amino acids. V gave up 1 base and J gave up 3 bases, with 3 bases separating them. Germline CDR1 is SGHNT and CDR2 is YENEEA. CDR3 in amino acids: CASSLGYTGELFF. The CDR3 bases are TGTGCCAGCAGCTTAGGATACACCGGGGAGCTGTTTTTT.

The CDR3 sequence: CASSEGTGGFATNEKLFF. CDR3 bases: TGTGCCAGCAGTGAAGGGACAGGGGGTTTCGCAACTAATGAAAAACTGTTTTTT. The V gene is TRBV6-1, the J gene TRBJ1-4; 10 nucleotides match TRBD1. Germline V gives CDR1 MNHNS, CDR2 SASEGT. V lost 1 base to trimming and J lost 0 bases; unmatched junction nucleotides: 5. CDR3 length: 18 amino acids.

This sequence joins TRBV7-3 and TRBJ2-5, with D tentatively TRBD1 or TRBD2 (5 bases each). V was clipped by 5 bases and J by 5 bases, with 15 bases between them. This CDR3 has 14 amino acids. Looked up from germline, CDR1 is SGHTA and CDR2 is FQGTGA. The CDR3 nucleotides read TGTGCCAGCAGCCCACGTGGGGGTTGGGAGACCCAGTACTTC. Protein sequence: CASSPRGGWETQYF.

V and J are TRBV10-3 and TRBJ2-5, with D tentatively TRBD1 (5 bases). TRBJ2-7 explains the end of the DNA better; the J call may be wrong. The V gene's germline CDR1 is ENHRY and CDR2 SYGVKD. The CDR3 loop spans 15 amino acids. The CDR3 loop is CAISEPLGPHYEQYF. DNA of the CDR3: TGTGCCATCAGTGAACCTCTGGGGCCCCATTACGAGCAGTACTTC.

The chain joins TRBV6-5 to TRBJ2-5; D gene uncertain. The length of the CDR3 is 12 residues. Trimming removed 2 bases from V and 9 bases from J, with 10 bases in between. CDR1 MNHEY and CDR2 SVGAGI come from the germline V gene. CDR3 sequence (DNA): TGTGCCAGCAGTTACCCTGAGGCGGCCCAGTACTTC. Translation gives CASSYPEAAQYF.

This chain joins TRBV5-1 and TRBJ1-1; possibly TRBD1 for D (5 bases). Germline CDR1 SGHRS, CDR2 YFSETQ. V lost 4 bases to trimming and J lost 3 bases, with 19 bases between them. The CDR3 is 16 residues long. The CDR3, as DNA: TGCGCCAGCAGCCCAACCCCAGGGACGAGGGACACTGAAGCTTTCTTT. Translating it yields CASSPTPGTRDTEAFF.

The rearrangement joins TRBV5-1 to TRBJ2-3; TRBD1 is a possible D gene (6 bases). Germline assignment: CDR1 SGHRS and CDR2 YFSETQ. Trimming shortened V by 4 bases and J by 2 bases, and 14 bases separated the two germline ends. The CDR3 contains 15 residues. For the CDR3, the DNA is TGCGCCAGCAGCCCTAGGGGGTTCTTCACAGATACGCAGTATTTT. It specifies CASSPRGFFTDTQYF.

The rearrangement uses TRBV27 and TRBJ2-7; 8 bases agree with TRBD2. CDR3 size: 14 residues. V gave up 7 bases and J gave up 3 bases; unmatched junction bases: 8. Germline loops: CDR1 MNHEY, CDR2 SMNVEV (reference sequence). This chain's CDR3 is CASTPAGENYEQYF. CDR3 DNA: TGTGCCAGCACCCCAGCGGGAGAAAACTACGAGCAGTACTTC.

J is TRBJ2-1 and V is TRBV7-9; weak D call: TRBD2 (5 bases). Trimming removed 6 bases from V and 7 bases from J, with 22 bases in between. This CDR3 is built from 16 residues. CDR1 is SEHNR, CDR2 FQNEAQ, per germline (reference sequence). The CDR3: CASSPSPGAAKNEQFF. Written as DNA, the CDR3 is TGTGCCAGCAGTCCCTCCCCCGGAGCGGCCAAGAATGAGCAGTTCTTC.

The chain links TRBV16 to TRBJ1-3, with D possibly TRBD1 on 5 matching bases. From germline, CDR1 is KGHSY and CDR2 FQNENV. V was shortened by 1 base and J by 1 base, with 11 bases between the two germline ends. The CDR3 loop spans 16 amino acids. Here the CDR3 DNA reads TGTGCCAGCAGCCAATGGCCAGGGATTTCTGGAAACACCATATATTTT. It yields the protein CASSQWPGISGNTIYF.

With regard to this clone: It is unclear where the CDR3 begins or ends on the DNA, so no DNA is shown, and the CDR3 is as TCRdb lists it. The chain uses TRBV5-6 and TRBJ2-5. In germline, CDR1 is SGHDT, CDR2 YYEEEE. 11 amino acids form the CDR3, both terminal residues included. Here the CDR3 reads CASILGETQYF.

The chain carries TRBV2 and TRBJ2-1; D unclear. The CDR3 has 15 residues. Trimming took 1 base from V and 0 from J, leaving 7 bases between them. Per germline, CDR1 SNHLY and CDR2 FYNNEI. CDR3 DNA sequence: TGTGCCAGCAGTGAAGTCTCTTTCTCCTACAATGAGCAGTTCTTC. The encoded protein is CASSEVSFSYNEQFF.